The sequence of this TCR beta chain was determined in a study of blood T cell repertoires in COVID-19. Background on the study: Some COVID-19 samples were acute and others convalescent; all came from the United States, Italy and Spain. PBMCs, B-cell-depleted T cells, or T cells were the source of the cDNA or gDNA that made up the material.

The CDR3 consists of 21 residues. The ends lost 0 bases at V and 6 bases at J; junction bases unmatched: 20. Seattle patient enrollment occurred during active infection, with longitudinal follow-up thereafter. The method was immunoSEQ multiplex PCR; TCRdb's version includes in-frame clones alone and lacks a portion of them. The sample shows over 150,000 clones, approximately 88% of them seen only once. Sequenced input: peripheral blood. This TCR was recovered from a woman aged 40 to 49 with COVID-19, enrolled during active disease. This chain uses TRBV23-1 with TRBJ2-1, with 10 bases that match TRBD2. TRBV23-1 counts as an open reading frame of uncertain function. The CDR3 DNA reads TGCGCCAGCAGTCAATCGAAGGCCAATTACGAGCGGGAGGGCCCGTGCAATGAGCAGTTCTTC. It encodes CASSQSKANYEREGPCNEQFF.